Sequencing of this TCR beta chain was carried out in a study of beta chain features in type 1 diabetes. Study conclusions and caveats: Patients' naive, central memory and Treg TCRB repertoires seemed closer to one another than those of healthy donors. Whatever favoring of shorter templates PCR might show would apply equally to patients and controls.

Comment on this clone: The target antigen is unknown.

Since all of the isolated RNA was reverse transcribed, expressed TCRB transcripts were what got sequenced. The repertoire was sequenced with immunoSEQ multiplex PCR; TCRdb's copy has only in-frame clones and lacks some. In the table there are about 220,000 clones, 9.5% to 13% of which are singletons. The CDR3 is 14 amino acids. Germline V gives CDR1 MNHEY, CDR2 SVGAGI. V shed 5 bases and J shed 5 bases, with 15 bases lying between them. Donors underwent one heparinised blood draw, about 110 mL on average. The source material was central memory CD4+ T cells from blood. This rearrangement joins TRBV6-5 to TRBJ2-5; D unresolved. This TCR was recovered from a man aged 18 to 29 in good health. The CDR3 DNA reads as TGTGCCAGCAGTGAAGGGTGGAGTGGGGAGACCCAGTACTTC. Protein sequence: CASSEGWSGETQYF.